Below are 4 T cell receptor beta chains sequenced from a single sample in a study of Tregs in tolerant kidney transplant recipients. Assay used: immunoSEQ multiplex PCR; TCRdb lists only in-frame clones, some missing. This sample's table has roughly 32,000 clones. This sample comprised CD8+ T cells from blood, obtained before the transplant. These receptors originate from a human donor who received a combined kidney and bone marrow transplant.

For this clone: The read comes to an end 3 residues before the CDR3 does, leaving the germline J gene to fill in the end. This rearrangement joins TRBV30 to TRBJ2-3; tentative D call: TRBD2 (6 bases). Germline assignment: CDR1 GTSNPN and CDR2 SVGIG (reference sequence). The length of the CDR3 is 13 residues. V lost 5 bases to trimming and J lost 0 bases, with 9 bases between them. The covered CDR3 bases are TGTGCCTGGGATGGAGGGAGCACAGATACG. Residues: CAWDGGSTDT. The whole CDR3 protein is CAWDGGSTDTQYF.

Regarding this clone: The CDR3 end lies 3 residues beyond the end of the read and is filled in from the germline J gene. The chain employs TRBV7-8 and TRBJ1-1; D gene ambiguous. CDR1 is SGHVS, CDR2 FQNEAQ, per germline. With 3 bases removed from V and 1 base from J, the gap between germline ends came to 12 bases. This CDR3 spans 15 amino acids. The CDR3 here is CASSFAAETNTEAFF. Partial CDR3 DNA: TGTGCCAGCAGCTTCGCGGCAGAGACGAACACTGAA. The whole variable domain, remainder taken from reference TRBV7-8 and TRBJ1-1, is GAGVSQSPRYKVAKRGQDVALRCDPISGHVSLFWYQQALGQGPEFLTYFQNEAQLDKSGLPSDRFFAERPEGSVSTLKIQRTQQEDSAVYLCASSFAAETNTEAFFGQGTRLTVV.

For this clone: The CDR3 goes on 3 residues after the read ends, and that part is filled in from the germline J gene. V usage is TRBV7-6 and J usage is TRBJ2-1, with TRBD2 matching 11 bases. This CDR3 comprises 18 residues. V shed 0 bases and J 8 bases; nucleotides not matched to a gene: 12. CDR1 and CDR2 (germline): SGHVS, FNYEAQ. CDR3 loop: CASSLALLAGGDTDEQFF. The CDR3 DNA, read in part, is TGTGCCAGCAGCTTAGCGCTATTAGCGGGGGGGGATACGGATGAG.

To note about this clone: The read halts 3 residues ahead of the CDR3 end, with the missing end drawn from the germline J gene. The V call is TRBV2, the J call TRBJ1-2, with D unclear. Germline V gene data show CDR1 as SNHLY and CDR2 as FYNNEI. Between the trimmed V and J ends, which lost 4 bases and 0 bases, there was a span of 9 bases. This CDR3 has 14 residues. The CDR3 loop reads CASSGAGTNYGYTF. The DNA read from the CDR3 is TGTGCCAGCAGTGGAGCAGGCACTAACTATGGC.